One and the same sample provided the 28 T cell receptor beta chains below, sequenced in a study of identifying expanded T cells in peripheral blood. Libraries were prepared by immunoSEQ multiplex PCR; TCRdb keeps only in-frame clonotypes and omits some of them. The sample consists of around 78,000 clones, around four fifths of them appearing once. Material: blood. The receptors come from a person between 18 and 69 years old in good health.

The chain carries TRBV7-3 and TRBJ2-3; 7 bases are shared with TRBD1. The CDR3 is made up of 16 amino acids. V shed 5 bases and J 7 bases; nucleotides not matched to a gene: 15. Per germline, CDR1 SGHTA and CDR2 FQGTGA. The CDR3 is CASSPQGQSEGNTQYF. The CDR3 DNA sequence: TGTGCCAGCAGCCCCCAGGGACAGAGTGAGGGAAATACGCAGTATTTT.

The J gene is TRBJ1-3, the V gene TRBV6-5; D is possibly TRBD1 (6 bases). CDR1 and CDR2 (germline): MNHEY, SVGAGI. V lost 4 bases, J lost 0 bases, and 10 bases lay in between. The CDR3 has 15 amino acids. In nucleotides, the CDR3 is TGTGCCAGCAGTTGGACAGCGCTCTCTGGAAACACCATATATTTT. It yields the protein CASSWTALSGNTIYF.

J is TRBJ1-1 and V is TRBV25-1, with D tentatively TRBD1 (6 bases). The germline CDR1 and CDR2 sequences are MGHDK and SYGVNS. Trimming pared 4 bases from V and 4 bases from J, leaving 22 bases between. CDR3 length: 17 residues. This chain's CDR3 is CASSALGWGAGATEAFF. Written as DNA, the CDR3 is TGTGCCAGCAGTGCCCTAGGGTGGGGGGCTGGCGCCACTGAAGCTTTCTTT. The complete variable domain, with remaining parts taken from reference TRBV25-1 and TRBJ1-1, reads EADIYQTPRYLVIGTGKKITLECSQTMGHDKMYWYQQDPGMELHLIHYSYGVNSTEKGDLSSESTVSRIRTEHFPLTLESARPSHTSQYLCASSALGWGAGATEAFFGQGTRLTVV.

The rearrangement uses TRBV28 and TRBJ2-2; 7 bases map to TRBD1. CDR3 length: 16 amino acids. Germline V gene lookup returns CDR1 MDHEN and CDR2 SYDVKM. J was trimmed by 4 bases and V by 1 base; bases with no gene match: 6. The CDR3 sequence: CASSLYTGAVTGELFF. CDR3 bases: TGTGCCAGCAGTTTATATACAGGGGCGGTCACCGGGGAGCTGTTTTTT.

This chain uses TRBV28 with TRBJ2-2; D unresolved. V was clipped by 3 bases and J by 1 base, with 6 bases between them. The V gene's germline CDR1 is MDHEN and CDR2 SYDVKM. The length of the CDR3 is 14 residues. This chain's CDR3 is CASSFPGNTGELFF. Here the CDR3 DNA reads TGTGCCAGCAGTTTCCCGGGGAACACCGGGGAGCTGTTTTTT.

V is TRBV29-1 and J is TRBJ1-1, with D perhaps matching TRBD1 (6 bases). In germline, CDR1 is SQVTM, CDR2 ANQGSEA. The CDR3 spans 14 residues. V lost 6 bases and J lost 3, with 17 bases in between. The CDR3 loop is CSVHQIGGYTEAFF. DNA of the CDR3: TGCAGCGTCCACCAAATTGGGGGCTACACTGAAGCTTTCTTT.

This chain connects TRBV30 to TRBJ2-6, with a weak D call TRBD1 (5 bases). The germline gives CDR1 GTSNPN, CDR2 SVGIG (reference sequence). Between the trimmed V and J ends, which lost 2 bases and 1 base, there was a span of 6 bases. The CDR3 has 14 amino acids. The CDR3 bases are TGTGCCTGGAGTCAGGGTTCTGGGGCCAACGTCCTGACTTTC. Translating gives CAWSQGSGANVLTF.

The chain recombines TRBV19 with TRBJ2-3; D is unclear. Trimming took 4 bases from V and 2 from J, leaving 7 bases between them. Germline V lookup: CDR1 LNHDA, CDR2 SQIVND (reference sequence). This CDR3 has 13 residues. In DNA, the CDR3 is TGTGCCAGTAGTACGCGATTCACAGATACGCAGTATTTT. Protein: CASSTRFTDTQYF.

The chain couples TRBV5-1 to TRBJ2-5; D is unclear. Germline CDR1 SGHRS, CDR2 YFSETQ. This CDR3 comprises 13 residues. Trimming stripped 0 bases from V and 3 bases from J, with 6 bases between. In DNA, the CDR3 is TGCGCCAGCAGCTTGGGGTTTAAAGAGACCCAGTACTTC. Amino acid sequence: CASSLGFKETQYF. Using reference TRBV5-1 and TRBJ2-5 for the parts outside the CDR3, the full variable domain is KAGVTQTPRYLIKTRGQQVTLSCSPISGHRSVSWYQQTPGQGLQFLFEYFSETQRNKGNFPGRFSGRQFSNSRSEMNVSTLELGDSALYLCASSLGFKETQYFGPGTRLLVL.

The chain links TRBV7-2 to TRBJ2-7; a weak D match, TRBD2 (5 bases). CDR3 length: 15 amino acids. Germline V CDR1 and CDR2: SGHTA, FQGNSA. V lost 7 bases, J lost 3 bases, and 19 bases lay in between. The CDR3 DNA is TGTGCCAGCAACATTGGACCAGCGGCTCTCTACGAGCAGTACTTC. Its translation: CASNIGPAALYEQYF.

This chain links TRBV7-8 with TRBJ2-5, with TRBD2 matching 9 bases. The CDR3 totals 15 residues. V dropped 5 bases and J dropped 4; count of bases not matched to a gene: 8. The germline CDR1 and CDR2 sequences are SGHVS and FQNEAQ. The CDR3 DNA reads as TGTGCCAGCAGCCTACCGGGCGGGAGGGCAGAGACCCAGTACTTC. It codes for CASSLPGGRAETQYF.

The chain uses TRBV10-3 and TRBJ1-3; no clear D. Trimming cost V 6 bases and J 0 bases, with 6 bases left between them. The CDR3 spans 13 residues. Germline-derived CDR1 and CDR2 are ENHRY and SYGVKD. The CDR3 DNA reads TGTGCCATCAGCCAGAGCTCTGGAAACACCATATATTTT. Its translation is CAISQSSGNTIYF.

This chain uses TRBV18 with TRBJ2-4; 7 nucleotides align to TRBD1. The CDR3 sequence is 15 residues long. The V and J ends lost 0 bases and 8 bases, in that order; junction bases with no gene match: 7. Germline-derived CDR1 and CDR2 are KGHSH and LQKENI. Written as DNA, the CDR3 is TGTGCCAGCTCACCACCGGGGACAGAGCAAGACATTCAGTACTTC. Protein product: CASSPPGTEQDIQYF.

The rearrangement uses TRBV7-2 and TRBJ2-3; D might be TRBD1 or TRBD2, each matching 5 bases. The germline V gene encodes CDR1 SGHTA and CDR2 FQGNSA. Trimming pared 5 bases from V and 5 bases from J, leaving 11 bases between. The length of the CDR3 is 13 residues. CDR3 DNA: TGTGCCAGCAGCCGAGGGGCTGAAGATACGCAGTATTTT. Amino acid sequence: CASSRGAEDTQYF.

This clone was seen only once. This rearrangement joins TRBV6-6 to TRBJ2-7, with 8 bases matching TRBD1. Germline V lookup: CDR1 MNHNY, CDR2 SVGAGI (reference sequence). J gave up 3 bases and V 6 bases, and 4 bases lay outside the gene matches. The CDR3 has 13 residues. CDR3 sequence reads: CASRRQGNYEQYF. CDR3 coding DNA: TGTGCCAGCAGACGACAGGGGAACTACGAGCAGTACTTC.

The genes are TRBV27 and TRBJ2-5, with D possibly called TRBD1 or TRBD2 (5 bases each). The V and J ends lost 8 bases and 5 bases respectively, with 18 bases between them. Germline CDR1 MNHEY, CDR2 SMNVEV (reference sequence). This CDR3 spans 14 amino acids. In DNA, the CDR3 is TGTGCCAGCGCTCCATCGGGGCGTAGGGAGACCCAGTACTTC. This codes for CASAPSGRRETQYF.

This chain joins TRBV6-6 and TRBJ2-1; 8 bases map to TRBD2. Germline V lookup: CDR1 MNHNY, CDR2 SVGAGI (reference sequence). CDR3 length: 15 amino acids. V lost 2 bases, J lost 4 bases, and 4 bases stayed unmatched. CDR3 sequence: CASSYIGRVYNEQFF. As DNA, the CDR3 is TGTGCCAGCAGTTACATCGGGAGGGTTTACAATGAGCAGTTCTTC.

The genes are TRBV19 and TRBJ2-1; TRBD1 or TRBD2 may be the D gene (5 bases each). Germline CDR1 and CDR2: LNHDA and SQIVND (reference sequence). The ends were cut back, 3 bases at V and 9 bases at J, with 12 bases in the middle. There are 13 residues in the CDR3. DNA of the CDR3: TGTGCCAGTAGTATGGGGGAAGGGAGTGAGCAGTTCTTC. It specifies CASSMGEGSEQFF.

V gene TRBV19 combines with J gene TRBJ2-2; tentative D call: TRBD2 (6 bases). CDR3 length: 15 residues. Germline CDR1 and CDR2: LNHDA and SQIVND (reference sequence). With 1 base removed from V and 4 bases from J, the gap between germline ends came to 10 bases. This chain's CDR3 is CASSIVSGSTGELFF. The CDR3 DNA reads TGTGCCAGTAGTATAGTATCCGGGAGCACCGGGGAGCTGTTTTTT.

This chain uses TRBV9 with TRBJ2-3, with no clear D. V gave up 3 bases and J gave up 0 bases, with 11 bases separating them. CDR1 and CDR2 (germline): SGDLS, YYNGEE. The CDR3 has 15 amino acids. Written as DNA, the CDR3 is TGTGCCAGCAGCGAGATGGCAACTAGCACAGATACGCAGTATTTT. Its translation: CASSEMATSTDTQYF.

V usage is TRBV4-3 and J usage is TRBJ2-7, with TRBD1 matching 8 bases. V lost 1 base, J lost 0 bases, and 2 bases stayed unmatched. CDR3 length equals 15 residues. The germline CDR1 and CDR2 sequences are LGHNA and YSLEER. CDR3 loop: CASSQGGTGSYEQYF. CDR3 DNA: TGCGCCAGCAGCCAAGGGGGGACAGGCTCCTACGAGCAGTACTTC.

This chain joins TRBV6-1 and TRBJ1-2; 8 bases match TRBD1. Germline lookup yields CDR1 MNHNS and CDR2 SASEGT. V trimming: 3 bases; J trimming: 5 bases; junction bases outside the gene matches: 8. This CDR3 contains 15 residues. CDR3 coding DNA: TGTGCCAGCAGTGACTGGGCAGGGGGCAATTATGGCTACACCTTC. This encodes CASSDWAGGNYGYTF.

The chain combines TRBV9 with TRBJ2-1; a possible D gene is TRBD2 (6 bases). CDR1 is SGDLS and CDR2 is YYNGEE in the germline V gene. V was cut by 3 bases and J by 4 bases, with 11 bases left in between. The CDR3 runs to 14 residues. As DNA, the CDR3 is TGTGCCAGCAGCGGTCGGGCGGGGTACAATGAGCAGTTCTTC. Its protein is CASSGRAGYNEQFF. Full variable domain (remainder filled in from reference TRBV9 and TRBJ2-1): DSGVTQTPKHLITATGQRVTLRCSPRSGDLSVYWYQQSLDQGLQFLIQYYNGEERAKGNILERFSAQQFPDLHSELNLSSLELGDSALYFCASSGRAGYNEQFFGPGTRLTVL.

J is TRBJ2-1 and V is TRBV7-9; 10 bases are shared with TRBD2. Germline V gene data show CDR1 as SEHNR and CDR2 as FQNEAQ (reference sequence). The junction had 10 bases not matched to a gene; V was cut back by 3 bases and J by 5 bases. The length of the CDR3 is 17 residues. The CDR3 spells CASSFGASGRGDNEQFF. The CDR3 DNA is TGTGCCAGCAGCTTTGGGGCTAGCGGGAGAGGGGACAATGAGCAGTTCTTC.

This rearrangement joins TRBV20-1 to TRBJ1-1; D is undetermined. CDR3 length: 11 amino acids. Germline assignment: CDR1 DFQATT and CDR2 SNEGSKA (reference sequence). The V gene lost 5 bases and the J gene lost 3 bases, with 7 bases spanning the gap. CDR3 coding DNA: TGCAGTGCTTTGGCGTACACTGAAGCTTTCTTT. Translated: CSALAYTEAFF.

V is TRBV5-6 and J is TRBJ2-1, with 10 nucleotides matching TRBD2. From germline, CDR1 is SGHDT and CDR2 YYEEEE. CDR3 length equals 19 residues. The V and J ends lost 2 bases and 1 base, in that order; junction bases with no gene match: 12. The CDR3 is CASSLKGLAGGGSYNEQFF. The CDR3 DNA sequence: TGTGCCAGCAGCTTAAAGGGATTAGCGGGAGGAGGGTCCTACAATGAGCAGTTCTTC. Full variable domain (rest looked up from reference TRBV5-6 and TRBJ2-1): DAGVTQSPTHLIKTRGQQVTLRCSPKSGHDTVSWYQQALGQGPQFIFQYYEEEERQRGNFPDRFSGHQFPNYSSELNVNALLLGDSALYLCASSLKGLAGGGSYNEQFFGPGTRLTVL.

J is TRBJ2-7 and V is TRBV18; perhaps TRBD1 as D (6 bases). The germline CDR1 and CDR2 sequences are KGHSH and LQKENI. This CDR3 comprises 17 residues. V lost 3 bases and J lost 2, with 20 bases in between. CDR3 in DNA: TGTGCCAGCTCACCTATAAACGACAGGTATCTAACCTACGAGCAGTACTTC. The encoded protein is CASSPINDRYLTYEQYF.

The chain joins TRBV28 to TRBJ2-1, with 10 bases matching TRBD2. V dropped 7 bases and J dropped 4; count of bases not matched to a gene: 10. This CDR3 has 16 amino acids. Looked up from germline, CDR1 is MDHEN and CDR2 is SYDVKM. The CDR3 DNA reads as TGTGCCAGCAATTCCCTGGGACTAGCGCAATACAATGAGCAGTTCTTC. It yields the protein CASNSLGLAQYNEQFF.